This T cell receptor (beta chain) is from a study of T cells after yellow fever vaccination. This clonotype appeared a few times. The authors made TCR cDNA by 5'RACE template switching, adding a universal primer site and UMIs. Each CDR3 protein gets one entry after TCRdb re-called the 5' RACE reads with MiXCR. The sample includes some 54,000 distinct CDR3 sequences, 5% to 8.5% of them seen just once. Findings and caveats of the study: Boosting was followed by the reappearance of most primary-vaccination clones (around 95% CD4, more than 70% CD8).

Germline loops: CDR1 SGHVS, CDR2 FQNEAQ. The CDR3 runs 14 residues. V was pared by 5 bases and J by 1 base, with 11 bases between. The source of this sequence is a man in his late teens or twenties who received the YFV17D yellow fever vaccine. The chain couples TRBV7-8 to TRBJ1-1, with unresolved D. The specimen comprised CD8+ T cells not binding an NS4B(214-222) dextramer, sorted from PBMCs, sampled roughly 47 days after the first yellow fever vaccination. The CDR3 loop is CASSLPHGNTEAFF. The CDR3 nucleotides read TGTGCCAGCAGCCTACCACACGGGAACACTGAAGCTTTCTTT.